Following are 18 T cell receptor beta chains from one sample sequenced in a study of OX40 agonist ivuxolimab in advanced cancers. The protocol was immunoSEQ multiplex PCR, while the TCRdb copy is restricted to in-frame clones and leaves out a portion. The table records roughly 56,000 clones, 80% to 90% of them present only once. The sequenced sample was CD4+ or CD8+ T cells sorted from blood, obtained in a trial of the OX40 agonist ivuxolimab. These receptors originate from an adult with an advanced solid tumor such as melanoma, head and neck, liver or kidney cancer.

The rearrangement uses TRBV7-8 and TRBJ1-3; TRBD1 might be the D (6 bases). The CDR3 covers 19 residues. CDR1 and CDR2 from the germline V gene are SGHVS and FQNEAQ. V lost 5 bases and J 1 base, leaving 24 bases between the germline ends. The CDR3 loop reads CASSPRFQMDSRSGNTIYF. Written as DNA, the CDR3 is TGTGCCAGCAGCCCACGCTTCCAGATGGACAGTAGATCTGGAAACACCATATATTTT.

This chain joins TRBV6-1 and TRBJ2-3; 10 bases map to TRBD2. Germline CDR1 reads MNHNS; CDR2 reads SASEGT. The J segment lost 3 bases and the V segment lost 4 bases, leaving 7 bases of the junction unmatched. This CDR3 has 16 amino acids. The DNA of the CDR3 is TGTGCCAGCAGTGGGATTGAGCGGGAGGGGACAGATACGCAGTATTTT. It codes for CASSGIEREGTDTQYF.

The chain uses TRBV5-1 and TRBJ1-2; no clear D gene. V lost 0 bases and J lost 3, with 9 bases in between. The CDR3 length is 14 residues. Germline V CDR1 and CDR2: SGHRS, YFSETQ. The CDR3 nucleotides are TGCGCCAGCAGCTTGGAGGGATCAGACTATGGCTACACCTTC. Amino acid sequence: CASSLEGSDYGYTF. Looking up the rest from reference TRBV5-1 and TRBJ1-2 gives the full variable domain: KAGVTQTPRYLIKTRGQQVTLSCSPISGHRSVSWYQQTPGQGLQFLFEYFSETQRNKGNFPGRFSGRQFSNSRSEMNVSTLELGDSALYLCASSLEGSDYGYTFGSGTRLTVV.

The chain has TRBV11-2 and TRBJ2-1; 9 bases align to TRBD2. The ends lost 4 bases at V and 4 bases at J; junction bases unmatched: 11. The CDR3 contains 17 residues. Per the germline V gene, CDR1 is SGHAT and CDR2 is FQNNGV. The DNA of the CDR3 is TGTGCCAGCAGCTCTGAGGTGGTGGCGGGAGGGTACAATGAGCAGTTCTTC. As protein: CASSSEVVAGGYNEQFF.

V gene TRBV18 combines with J gene TRBJ2-7; D is undetermined. This CDR3 region has 14 residues. Germline V gives CDR1 KGHSH, CDR2 LQKENI. V lost 0 bases to trimming and J lost 7 bases, with 13 bases between them. CDR3 DNA sequence: TGTGCCAGCTCACCACCCAAGGGTAGATCTGAGCAGTACTTC. Translated: CASSPPKGRSEQYF.

The V gene is TRBV27, the J gene TRBJ1-1; D unresolved. This CDR3 contains 15 residues. From germline, CDR1 is MNHEY and CDR2 SMNVEV (reference sequence). Trimming removed 6 bases at V and 3 bases at J, with 17 bases between. The CDR3 region is CASRPLRVSHTEAFF. Written as DNA, the CDR3 is TGTGCCAGCAGGCCCTTGAGGGTATCGCACACTGAAGCTTTCTTT.

V is TRBV28 and J is TRBJ2-7, with a weak D call TRBD2 (6 bases). This CDR3 region has 13 residues. V gave up 10 bases and J gave up 3 bases, with 16 bases separating them. The V gene's germline CDR1 is MDHEN and CDR2 SYDVKM. CDR3 sequence (DNA): TGTGCCACCCGAAGTGGGGGAGGCTACGAGCAGTACTTC. This encodes CATRSGGGYEQYF.

The chain links TRBV6-5 to TRBJ2-1, with a tentative D call TRBD1 (6 bases). The CDR3 length is 15 residues. CDR1 MNHEY and CDR2 SVGAGI come from the germline V gene. Trimming cost V 2 bases and J 8 bases, with 16 bases left between them. This chain's CDR3 is CASSYAAGAVYEQFF. In DNA, the CDR3 is TGTGCCAGCAGTTACGCGGCAGGGGCAGTGTATGAGCAGTTCTTC.

The chain recombines TRBV2 with TRBJ2-1; D is uncertain. This CDR3 is built from 10 residues. V dropped 6 bases and J dropped 9 bases, with 6 bases sitting between them. Germline V gene data show CDR1 as SNHLY and CDR2 as FYNNEI. CDR3 loop: CASSPGEQFF. CDR3 DNA: TGTGCCAGCAGCCCGGGTGAGCAGTTCTTC.

DNA for the CDR3: TGTGCCAGCAGCTTAAATTTCGGGGGTAACGAGCAGTACTTC. It specifies CASSLNFGGNEQYF. This chain uses TRBV7-2 with TRBJ2-7; maybe TRBD2 (6 bases). The CDR3 totals 14 residues. Germline lookup yields CDR1 SGHTA and CDR2 FQGNSA. Trimming left V 2 bases short and J 5 bases short, with 13 bases between.

CDR3 coding DNA: TGTGCCAGTAGGATACAGGATTTGAACACTGAAGCTTTCTTT. Its protein product is CASRIQDLNTEAFF. The V call is TRBV19, the J call TRBJ1-1; tentatively, D is TRBD1 (5 bases). The germline V gene has CDR1 LNHDA and CDR2 SQIVND (reference sequence). The V gene lost 6 bases and the J gene lost 0 bases, with 11 bases spanning the gap. The CDR3 spans 14 residues.

The chain combines TRBV28 with TRBJ2-3; 10 nucleotides agree with TRBD1. The CDR3 runs to 16 residues. Looked up from germline, CDR1 is MDHEN and CDR2 is SYDVKM. V shed 5 bases and J 1 base; nucleotides not matched to a gene: 6. CDR3 amino acids: CASSLRTGGGTDTQYF. DNA for the CDR3: TGTGCCAGCAGTCTCCGGACAGGGGGTGGCACAGATACGCAGTATTTT.

The rearrangement uses TRBV5-6 and TRBJ2-3; D possibly corresponds to TRBD2 (5 bases). Trimming left V 2 bases short and J 1 base short, with 14 bases between. The germline gives CDR1 SGHDT, CDR2 YYEEEE. The CDR3 runs 16 residues. CDR3 residues: CASSFTSFLGTDTQYF. The CDR3 nucleotides read TGTGCCAGCAGCTTTACTAGTTTTTTGGGCACAGATACGCAGTATTTT. Supplemented by reference TRBV5-6 and TRBJ2-3, the full variable domain reads DAGVTQSPTHLIKTRGQQVTLRCSPKSGHDTVSWYQQALGQGPQFIFQYYEEEERQRGNFPDRFSGHQFPNYSSELNVNALLLGDSALYLCASSFTSFLGTDTQYFGPGTRLTVL.

V gene TRBV7-1 combines with J gene TRBJ2-7; 11 positions agree with TRBD2. TRBV7-1 is known as an ORF, though its function is uncertain. This CDR3 has 15 residues. The V segment lost 4 bases and the J segment 6 bases; nucleotides outside the gene matches: 8. CDR3 loop: CASSLAGTSGGEQYF. The CDR3 bases are TGTGCCAGCAGCTTGGCCGGGACTAGCGGCGGCGAGCAGTACTTC.

The chain carries TRBV11-3 and TRBJ2-7; TRBD2 might be the D (6 bases). The CDR3 extends over 14 amino acids. Germline CDR1 reads SGHNT; CDR2 reads YENEEA. The V and J ends lost 5 bases and 1 base respectively, with 12 bases between them. The CDR3 DNA reads TGTGCCAGCAGCCCGCGGGACGTATCCTACGAGCAGTACTTC. This gives the protein CASSPRDVSYEQYF. The whole variable domain, remainder taken from reference TRBV11-3 and TRBJ2-7, is EAGVVQSPRYKIIEKKQPVAFWCNPISGHNTLYWYLQNLGQGPELLIRYENEEAVDDSQLPKDRFSAERLKGVDSTLKIQPAELGDSAVYLCASSPRDVSYEQYFGPGTRLTVT.

The chain uses TRBV7-9 and TRBJ2-2; unclear D gene. CDR3 size: 15 residues. Germline V gene data show CDR1 as SEHNR and CDR2 as FQNEAQ (reference sequence). Trimming removed 6 bases at V and 1 base at J, with 12 bases between. CDR3 amino acids: CASRPQNLNTGELFF. In DNA form, the CDR3 reads TGTGCCAGCAGACCCCAGAATTTGAACACCGGGGAGCTGTTTTTT.

The chain has TRBV11-3 and TRBJ2-5; D is uncertain. Matching the DNA end better, TRBJ2-7 makes the J call doubtful. CDR3 size: 13 residues. Germline CDR1 and CDR2: SGHNT and YENEEA. CDR3 sequence reads: CASSLGSAGEQYF. For the CDR3, the DNA is TGTGCCAGCAGCTTAGGCTCGGCAGGCGAGCAGTACTTC.

The J gene is TRBJ2-5, the V gene TRBV11-2, with D maybe TRBD2 (5 bases). The J call may be mistaken, given a closer DNA end match to TRBJ2-7. The germline gives CDR1 SGHAT, CDR2 FQNNGV. The CDR3 totals 19 residues. The CDR3 is CASSLSLYPIGGRSYEQYF. CDR3 in DNA: TGTGCCAGCAGCTTAAGTCTCTACCCCATCGGAGGCAGATCCTACGAGCAGTACTTC.